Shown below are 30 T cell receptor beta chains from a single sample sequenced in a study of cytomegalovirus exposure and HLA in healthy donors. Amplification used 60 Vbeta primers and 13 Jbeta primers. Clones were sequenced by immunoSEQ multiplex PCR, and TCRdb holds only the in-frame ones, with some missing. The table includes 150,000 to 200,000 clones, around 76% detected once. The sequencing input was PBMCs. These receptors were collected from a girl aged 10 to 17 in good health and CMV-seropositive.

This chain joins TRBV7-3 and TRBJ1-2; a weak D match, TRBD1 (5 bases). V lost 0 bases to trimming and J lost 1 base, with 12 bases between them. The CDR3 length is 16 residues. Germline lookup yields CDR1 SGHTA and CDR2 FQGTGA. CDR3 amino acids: CASSLTPRGDNYGYTF. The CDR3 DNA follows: TGTGCCAGCAGCTTAACCCCTCGGGGGGATAACTATGGCTACACCTTC.

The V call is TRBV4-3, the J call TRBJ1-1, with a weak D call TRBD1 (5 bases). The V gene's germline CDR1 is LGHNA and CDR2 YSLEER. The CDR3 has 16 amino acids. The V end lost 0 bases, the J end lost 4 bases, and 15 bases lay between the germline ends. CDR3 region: CASSQDPGLWGTEAFF. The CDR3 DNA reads TGCGCCAGCAGCCAAGATCCGGGACTCTGGGGCACTGAAGCTTTCTTT.

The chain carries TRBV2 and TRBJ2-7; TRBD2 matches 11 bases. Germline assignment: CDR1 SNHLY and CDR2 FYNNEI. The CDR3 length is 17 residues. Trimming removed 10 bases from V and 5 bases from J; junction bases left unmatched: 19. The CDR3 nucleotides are TGTGCCACCCCTCCTCTTAGTAGCGGGGGGGTAATCAACGAGCAGTACTTC. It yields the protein CATPPLSSGGVINEQYF.

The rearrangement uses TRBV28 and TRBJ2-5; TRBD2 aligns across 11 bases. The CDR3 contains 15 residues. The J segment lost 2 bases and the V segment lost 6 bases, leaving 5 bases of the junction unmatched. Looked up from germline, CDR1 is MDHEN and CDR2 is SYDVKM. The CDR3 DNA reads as TGTGCCAGCAGCTTAGGGACTAGCGGACAAGAGACCCAGTACTTC. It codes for CASSLGTSGQETQYF. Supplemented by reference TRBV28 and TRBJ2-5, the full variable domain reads DVKVTQSSRYLVKRTGEKVFLECVQDMDHENMFWYRQDPGLGLRLIYFSYDVKMKEKGDIPEGYSVSREKKERFSLILESASTNQTSMYLCASSLGTSGQETQYFGPGTRLLVL.

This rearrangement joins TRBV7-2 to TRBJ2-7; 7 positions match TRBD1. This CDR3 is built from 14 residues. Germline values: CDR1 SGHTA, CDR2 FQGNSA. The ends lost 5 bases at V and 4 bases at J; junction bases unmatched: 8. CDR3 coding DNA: TGTGCCAGCAGCATGAGACAGGGACGTTACGAGCAGTACTTC. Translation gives CASSMRQGRYEQYF.

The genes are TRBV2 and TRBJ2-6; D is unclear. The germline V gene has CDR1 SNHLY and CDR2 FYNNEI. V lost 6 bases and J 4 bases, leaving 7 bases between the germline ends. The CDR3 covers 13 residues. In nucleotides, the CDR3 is TGTGCCAGCAGAAGCGCCGGGGCCAACGTCCTGACTTTC. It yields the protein CASRSAGANVLTF.

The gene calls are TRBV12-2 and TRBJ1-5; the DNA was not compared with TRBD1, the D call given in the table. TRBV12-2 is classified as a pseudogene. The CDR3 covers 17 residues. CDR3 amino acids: CASRSPRGGRVNQPQHF. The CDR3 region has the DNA TGTGCAAGTCGCTCCCCAAGGGGTGGACGGGTCAATCAGCCCCAGCATTTT.

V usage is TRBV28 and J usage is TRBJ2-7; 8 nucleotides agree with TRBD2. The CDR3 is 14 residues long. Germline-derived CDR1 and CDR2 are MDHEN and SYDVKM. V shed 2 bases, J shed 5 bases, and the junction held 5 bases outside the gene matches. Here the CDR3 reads CASSLGLAEDEQYF. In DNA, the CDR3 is TGTGCCAGCAGTTTAGGACTAGCAGAAGACGAGCAGTACTTC.

The CDR3 protein is CASSQDLRGNYGYTF. The CDR3 nucleotides are TGCGCCAGCAGCCAAGATTTAAGGGGGAACTATGGCTACACCTTC. J is TRBJ1-2 and V is TRBV4-3; tentative D call: TRBD1 (6 bases). The V end lost 0 bases, the J end lost 2 bases, and 10 bases lay between the germline ends. Germline V lookup: CDR1 LGHNA, CDR2 YSLEER. This CDR3 is 15 amino acids long.

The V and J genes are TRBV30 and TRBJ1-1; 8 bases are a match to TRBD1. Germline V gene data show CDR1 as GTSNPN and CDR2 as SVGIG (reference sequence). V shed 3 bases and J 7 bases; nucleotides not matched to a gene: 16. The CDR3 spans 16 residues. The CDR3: CAWRGGDRGFLGEAFF. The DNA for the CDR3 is TGTGCCTGGAGGGGGGGTGACAGGGGCTTCCTCGGTGAAGCTTTCTTT.

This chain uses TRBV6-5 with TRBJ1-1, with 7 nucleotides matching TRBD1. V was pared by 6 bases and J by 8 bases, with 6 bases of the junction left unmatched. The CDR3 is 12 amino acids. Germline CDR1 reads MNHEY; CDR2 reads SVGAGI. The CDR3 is CASSRSTGEAFF. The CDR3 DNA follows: TGTGCCAGCAGCCGCTCGACAGGGGAAGCTTTCTTT.

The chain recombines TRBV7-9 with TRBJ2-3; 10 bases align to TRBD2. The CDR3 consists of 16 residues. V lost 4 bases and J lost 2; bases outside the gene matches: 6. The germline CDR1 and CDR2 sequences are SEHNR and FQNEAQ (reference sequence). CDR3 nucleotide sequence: TGTGCCAGCAGCTCTGTAGCGGGGGGCCACACAGATACGCAGTATTTT. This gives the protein CASSSVAGGHTDTQYF.

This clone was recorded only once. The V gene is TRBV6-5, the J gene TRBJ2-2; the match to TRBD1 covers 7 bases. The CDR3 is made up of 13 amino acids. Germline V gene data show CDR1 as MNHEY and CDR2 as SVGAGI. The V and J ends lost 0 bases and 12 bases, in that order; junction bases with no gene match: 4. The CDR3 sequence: CASSYSTRGKLFF. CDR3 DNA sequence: TGTGCCAGCAGTTACTCAACCAGGGGGAAGCTGTTTTTT.

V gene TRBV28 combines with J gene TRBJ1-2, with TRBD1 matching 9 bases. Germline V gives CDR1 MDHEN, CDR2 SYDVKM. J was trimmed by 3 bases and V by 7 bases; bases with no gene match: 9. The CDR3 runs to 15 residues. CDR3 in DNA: TGTGCCAGCACCGATGGACAGGGGATCCACTATGGCTACACCTTC. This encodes CASTDGQGIHYGYTF.

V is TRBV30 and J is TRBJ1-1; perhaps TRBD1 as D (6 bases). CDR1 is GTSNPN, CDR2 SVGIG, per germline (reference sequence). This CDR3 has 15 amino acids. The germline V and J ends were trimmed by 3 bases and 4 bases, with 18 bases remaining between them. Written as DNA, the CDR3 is TGTGCCTGGAGGCCTACAGGGAGTAAAGGCACTGAAGCTTTCTTT. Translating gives CAWRPTGSKGTEAFF.

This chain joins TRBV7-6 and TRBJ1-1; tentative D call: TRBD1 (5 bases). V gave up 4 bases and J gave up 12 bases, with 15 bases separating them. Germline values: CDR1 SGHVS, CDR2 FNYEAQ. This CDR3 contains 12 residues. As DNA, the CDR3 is TGTGCCAGCAGCTCCGGGGGGGAGGGGACTTTCTTT. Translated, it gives CASSSGGEGTFF.

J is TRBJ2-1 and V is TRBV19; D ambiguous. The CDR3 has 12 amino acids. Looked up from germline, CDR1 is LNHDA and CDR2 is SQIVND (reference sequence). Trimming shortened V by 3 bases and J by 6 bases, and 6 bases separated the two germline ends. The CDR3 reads CASSIFINEQFF. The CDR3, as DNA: TGTGCCAGTAGTATTTTTATCAATGAGCAGTTCTTC.

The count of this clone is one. The CDR3 loop is CASADGDEQYF. In DNA, the CDR3 is TGCGCCAGCGCGGACGGGGACGAGCAGTACTTC. The chain couples TRBV10-1 to TRBJ2-7; D is possibly TRBD2 (5 bases). Germline V CDR1 and CDR2: WNHNN, SYGVQD (reference sequence). The CDR3 extends over 11 amino acids. Trimming took off 8 bases at V and 5 bases at J, with 10 bases between the two ends.

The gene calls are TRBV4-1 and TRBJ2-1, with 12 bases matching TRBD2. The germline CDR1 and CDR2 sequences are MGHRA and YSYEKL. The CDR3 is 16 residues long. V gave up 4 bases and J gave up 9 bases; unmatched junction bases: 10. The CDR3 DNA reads TGCGCCAGCAGCCGGACCTCTAGCGGGGGGGCCTCTGAGCAGTTCTTC. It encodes CASSRTSSGGASEQFF.

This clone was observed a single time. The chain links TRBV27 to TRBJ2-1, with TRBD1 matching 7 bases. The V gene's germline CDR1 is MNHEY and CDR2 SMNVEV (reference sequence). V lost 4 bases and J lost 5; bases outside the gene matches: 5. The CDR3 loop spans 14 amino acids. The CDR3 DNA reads TGTGCCAGCAGTTGGGACAGAGACAACAATGAGCAGTTCTTC. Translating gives CASSWDRDNNEQFF.

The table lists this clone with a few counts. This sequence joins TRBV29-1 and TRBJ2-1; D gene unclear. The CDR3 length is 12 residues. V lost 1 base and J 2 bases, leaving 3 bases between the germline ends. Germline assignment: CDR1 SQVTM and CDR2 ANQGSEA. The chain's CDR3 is CSVEGTYNEQFF. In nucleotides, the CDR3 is TGCAGCGTTGAAGGTACCTACAATGAGCAGTTCTTC.

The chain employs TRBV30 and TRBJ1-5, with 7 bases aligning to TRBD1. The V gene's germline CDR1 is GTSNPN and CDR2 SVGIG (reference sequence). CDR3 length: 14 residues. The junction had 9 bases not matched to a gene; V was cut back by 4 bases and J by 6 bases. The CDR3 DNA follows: TGTGCCTGGAATGTAGGAGGGGGCGGTCAGCCCCAGCATTTT. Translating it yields CAWNVGGGGQPQHF.

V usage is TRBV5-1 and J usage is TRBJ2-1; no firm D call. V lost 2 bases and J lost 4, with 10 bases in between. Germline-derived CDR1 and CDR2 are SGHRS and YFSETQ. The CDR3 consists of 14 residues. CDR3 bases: TGCGCCAGCAGCTTCGGCGGAGAGTACAATGAGCAGTTCTTC. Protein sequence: CASSFGGEYNEQFF.

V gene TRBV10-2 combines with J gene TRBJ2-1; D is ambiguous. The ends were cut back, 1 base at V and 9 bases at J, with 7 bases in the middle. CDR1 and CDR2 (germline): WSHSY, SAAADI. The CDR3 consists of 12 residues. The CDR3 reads CASSELTSEQFF. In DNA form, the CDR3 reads TGCGCCAGCAGTGAGTTAACAAGTGAGCAGTTCTTC.

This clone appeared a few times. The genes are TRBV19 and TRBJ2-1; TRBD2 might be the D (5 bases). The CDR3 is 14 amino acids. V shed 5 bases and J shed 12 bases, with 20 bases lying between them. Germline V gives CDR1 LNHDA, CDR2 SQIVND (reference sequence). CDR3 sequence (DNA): TGTGCCAGTAGTTCTGTCGGGGAACAGATTCGGCAGTTCTTC. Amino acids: CASSSVGEQIRQFF.

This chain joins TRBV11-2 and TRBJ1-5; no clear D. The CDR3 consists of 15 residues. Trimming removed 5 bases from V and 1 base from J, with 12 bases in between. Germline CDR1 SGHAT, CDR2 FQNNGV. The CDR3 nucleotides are TGTGCCAGCAGCGACAAAGGACTGAGCAATCAGCCCCAGCATTTT. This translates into CASSDKGLSNQPQHF.

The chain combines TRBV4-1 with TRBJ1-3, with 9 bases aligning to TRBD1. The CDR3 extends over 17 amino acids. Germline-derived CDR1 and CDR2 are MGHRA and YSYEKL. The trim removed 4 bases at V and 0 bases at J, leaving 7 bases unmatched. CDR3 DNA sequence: TGCGCCAGCAGCCCCCGGACAGGGGAAAGCTCTGGAAACACCATATATTTT. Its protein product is CASSPRTGESSGNTIYF.

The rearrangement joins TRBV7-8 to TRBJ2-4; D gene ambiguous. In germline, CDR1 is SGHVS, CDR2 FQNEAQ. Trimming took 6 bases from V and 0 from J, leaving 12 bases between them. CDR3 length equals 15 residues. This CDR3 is CASREKRLAKNIQYF. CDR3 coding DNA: TGTGCCAGCAGAGAGAAGCGTCTAGCCAAAAACATTCAGTACTTC.

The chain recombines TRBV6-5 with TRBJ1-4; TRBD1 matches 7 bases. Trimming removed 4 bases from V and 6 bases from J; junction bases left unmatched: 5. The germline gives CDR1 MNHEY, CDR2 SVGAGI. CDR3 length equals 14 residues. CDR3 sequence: CASSLVQGYEKLFF. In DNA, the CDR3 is TGTGCCAGCAGTTTGGTACAGGGGTATGAAAAACTGTTTTTT.

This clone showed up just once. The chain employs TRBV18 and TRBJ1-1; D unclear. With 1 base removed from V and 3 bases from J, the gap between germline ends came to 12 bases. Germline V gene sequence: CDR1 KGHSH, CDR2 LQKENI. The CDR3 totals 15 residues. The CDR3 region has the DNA TGTGCCAGCTCACCACGTCGAGGGTTCGACACTGAAGCTTTCTTT. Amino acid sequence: CASSPRRGFDTEAFF.